What follows are 17 T cell receptor beta chains derived from one specimen sequenced in a study of blood T cells in healthy people across ages. For the second PCR, which ran for about 7 to 12 cycles, a sample-barcoded 5' primer and a J-beta primer mix were used. TCRdb reprocessed the 5' RACE reads with MiXCR, giving one entry per CDR3 protein. The table has roughly 730,000 distinct CDR3 sequences, around three fifths seen once. Source material: blood. These receptors were taken from a man aged 35 to 55 in good health.

This chain links TRBV29-1 with TRBJ2-7, with 9 bases identical to TRBD2. The V and J ends lost 5 bases and 4 bases, in that order; junction bases with no gene match: 6. Germline V CDR1 and CDR2: SQVTM, ANQGSEA. The CDR3 is 13 amino acids. CDR3 nucleotide sequence: TGCAGCGTTAAAGGTCTAGCGGGGTACGAGCAGTACTTC. Its translation: CSVKGLAGYEQYF.

This rearrangement joins TRBV5-1 to TRBJ1-2; no clear D. V lost 4 bases and J 6 bases, leaving 16 bases between the germline ends. Looked up from germline, CDR1 is SGHRS and CDR2 is YFSETQ. This CDR3 has 14 residues. This chain's CDR3 is CASSPGPPSDGYTF. In DNA form, the CDR3 reads TGCGCCAGCAGCCCAGGACCTCCCAGCGATGGCTACACCTTC.

The CDR3 bases are TGCAGTGCTAGGGGGAGAAGGTTCGAGCAGTACTTC. It translates to CSARGRRFEQYF. The rearrangement joins TRBV20-1 to TRBJ2-5; a weak D match, TRBD2 (5 bases). The J call may be incorrect, as the DNA end agrees better with TRBJ2-7. Germline CDR1 is DFQATT and CDR2 is SNEGSKA (reference sequence). The CDR3 consists of 12 residues.

V is TRBV20-1 and J is TRBJ1-4; D call uncertain. Trimming shortened V by 3 bases and J by 6 bases, and 11 bases separated the two germline ends. The CDR3 is 13 residues long. Germline V lookup: CDR1 DFQATT, CDR2 SNEGSKA (reference sequence). CDR3 loop: CSASWGVHEKLFF. The CDR3 DNA reads TGCAGTGCTAGCTGGGGAGTCCATGAAAAACTGTTTTTT.

The chain combines TRBV28 with TRBJ2-7, with TRBD2 as a possible D gene (6 bases). Germline V gene sequence: CDR1 MDHEN, CDR2 SYDVKM. This CDR3 is 15 amino acids long. V lost 1 base to trimming and J lost 0 bases, with 10 bases between them. The CDR3, as DNA: TGTGCCAGCAGTTTATTCGGGGGAAGCTCCTACGAGCAGTACTTC. Protein sequence: CASSLFGGSSYEQYF.

The gene calls are TRBV15 and TRBJ2-5, with 7 bases that match TRBD2. The J segment lost 5 bases and the V segment lost 5 bases, leaving 14 bases of the junction unmatched. The V gene's germline CDR1 is LNHNV and CDR2 YYDKDF (reference sequence). The CDR3 is 16 amino acids. CDR3 in amino acids: CATSLQTGLPSETQYF. CDR3 coding DNA: TGTGCCACCAGCCTGCAGACGGGACTACCGTCCGAGACCCAGTACTTC.

The chain uses TRBV20-1 and TRBJ1-2; a weak D match, TRBD1 (5 bases). The CDR3 sequence is 19 residues long. The germline gives CDR1 DFQATT, CDR2 SNEGSKA (reference sequence). V dropped 1 base and J dropped 1 base, with 25 bases sitting between them. This CDR3 reads CSARGGGKGLEEGNYGYTF. In DNA form, the CDR3 reads TGCAGTGCTAGAGGAGGTGGGAAGGGGCTTGAAGAGGGTAACTATGGCTACACCTTC.

This chain uses TRBV5-1 with TRBJ2-7; D unresolved. CDR1 is SGHRS and CDR2 is YFSETQ in the germline V gene. The CDR3 sequence is 16 residues long. With 3 bases removed from V and 0 bases from J, the gap between germline ends came to 16 bases. CDR3: CASSSVDRRSSYEQYF. The CDR3 region has the DNA TGCGCCAGCAGCTCCGTTGATCGGAGATCCTCCTACGAGCAGTACTTC.

The V and J genes are TRBV29-1 and TRBJ2-2; 16 positions match TRBD2. In germline, CDR1 is SQVTM, CDR2 ANQGSEA. The CDR3 totals 15 residues. Trimming took 5 bases from V and 7 from J; bases not matched to a gene: 4. For the CDR3, the DNA is TGCAGCGTTCTAGGGACTAGCGGGAGGGTCGGGGAGCTGTTTTTT. The encoded protein is CSVLGTSGRVGELFF.

The J gene is TRBJ2-5, the V gene TRBV6-5; 11 bases are shared with TRBD1. The DNA matches TRBJ2-7 better at its end, which makes the J call doubtful. The CDR3 length is 13 residues. The germline V gene has CDR1 MNHEY and CDR2 SVGAGI. Here the CDR3 reads CASRRTGGDEQYF. The CDR3 DNA reads as TGTGCCAGCAGGAGGACAGGGGGCGACGAGCAGTACTTC.

This chain uses TRBV21-1 with TRBJ2-6. TRBV21-1 is marked as a pseudogene. The CDR3 extends over 18 amino acids. CDR3: CASSKVDGPSSGANVLTF. The DNA of the CDR3 is TGTGCCAGCAGCAAAGTGGACGGCCCGAGCTCTGGGGCCAACGTCCTGACTTTC.

The V gene is TRBV6-2 or TRBV6-3, the J gene TRBJ2-1; 7 nucleotides align to TRBD1. CDR3 length: 16 residues. Germline V gene sequence: CDR1 MNHEY, CDR2 SVGEGT. Losses at the gene ends were 6 bases for V and 4 bases for J; bases not matched to a gene: 12. The DNA for the CDR3 is TGTGCCAGCAGAACCGAGACAGGGATCTTGTACAATGAGCAGTTCTTC. Its protein product is CASRTETGILYNEQFF.

This chain connects TRBV6-6 to TRBJ2-7, with D maybe TRBD2 (6 bases). Deletions cut 0 bases from V and 0 bases from J, with 15 bases between. Germline V gives CDR1 MNHNY, CDR2 SVGAGI (reference sequence). This CDR3 has 17 residues. In DNA, the CDR3 is TGTGCCAGCAGTTACTCTCCAAGCGGGCGGAGCTCCTACGAGCAGTACTTC. It is translated as CASSYSPSGRSSYEQYF.

This chain joins TRBV5-1 and TRBJ1-2, with 9 bases matching TRBD1. This CDR3 comprises 15 residues. Trimming at V came to 1 base and at J to 6 bases, leaving 7 bases not matched to a gene. Germline V gene data show CDR1 as SGHRS and CDR2 as YFSETQ. CDR3 loop: CASSLWGGQGNGYTF. CDR3 nucleotide sequence: TGCGCCAGCAGCTTGTGGGGGGGACAGGGAAATGGCTACACCTTC.

This clonotype was recorded a few times. The J gene is TRBJ1-4, the V gene TRBV5-6; D perhaps matches TRBD1 (5 bases). CDR1 is SGHDT and CDR2 is YYEEEE in the germline V gene. Trimming took 0 bases from V and 8 from J, leaving 11 bases between them. The CDR3 has 14 residues. The CDR3 DNA sequence: TGTGCCAGCAGCTTGGGGCAGGGCAAAGAAAAACTGTTTTTT. Its translation is CASSLGQGKEKLFF.

This clonotype was observed once. The chain is built from TRBV21-1 and TRBJ1-4. TRBV21-1 is reported as a pseudogene. This CDR3 spans 16 amino acids. The CDR3 region is CASSKSGGESSEKLFF. The CDR3 DNA reads TGTGCCAGCAGCAAATCGGGAGGGGAATCTAGTGAAAAACTGTTTTTT.

The V call is TRBV24-1, the J call TRBJ1-5; D is unclear. The germline V and J ends were trimmed by 7 bases and 8 bases, with 11 bases remaining between them. This CDR3 has 12 residues. Germline V gives CDR1 KGHDR, CDR2 SFDVKD. CDR3 sequence: CATRDPSKPQHF. The CDR3 DNA is TGTGCCACCAGGGATCCTTCGAAGCCCCAGCATTTT.